These T cell receptor beta chains were read from a single sample in a study of chemoradiotherapy in HPV16-positive cancers. Profiled with immunoSEQ multiplex PCR; TCRdb holds only in-frame clones, not every one. The sample includes about 850 clones, roughly nine tenths of them seen just once. Sample: tumor tissue, taken from a patient who underwent chemoradiotherapy. These receptors originate from a human donor with HPV-associated anogenital cancer. Both conserved end residues are part of each CDR3.

>.|TRBV7-6
CASSLGPNYEQYF
>TRBJ2-4|TRBV28
CASSLGGVGIAKNIQYF
>TRBJ2-1|TRBV2
CASRPTAYNEQFF
>TRBJ2-3|TRBV6-6
CASLRTDTQYF
>TRBJ1-2|TRBV6-4
CASSPSTGPVSGYTF
>TRBJ2-1|TRBV19
CASSIGTSGGGTYNEQFF
>TRBJ1-4|TRBV7-6
CASSSGRAPTNEKLFF
>TRBJ1-2|TRBV11-2
CASSPTGGGYGYTF
>TRBJ2-7|TRBV5-8
CATHRGGSGRGEQYF
>TRBJ1-1|TRBV4-3
CASSHVPAENTEAFF
>TRBJ1-3|TRBV5-6
CASSLPLSGNTIYF
>TRBJ2-7|TRBV6-1
CASSDWSGSWYEQYF
>TRBJ2-7|TRBV14
CASSRLFLYEQYF
>TRBJ1-4|TRBV9
CASSVDGGREKLFF
>TRBJ1-5|TRBV19
CASSIDVGIFNSNQPQHF
>TRBJ2-3|TRBV4-3
CASSQRASGSDTQYF
>TRBJ1-3|TRBV19
CASNHRGAGNTIYF
>TRBJ1-1|TRBV11-2
CASSLWLRGSDTEAFF
>TRBJ2-2|TRBV9
CASSVGGSGTGELFF
>TRBJ1-2|TRBV29-1
CSVGRDRGREGYTF
>TRBJ2-6|TRBV9
CASSPLGGAGANVLTF
>TRBJ2-1|TRBV6-6
CASSYVKGATEQFF
>TRBJ1-2|TRBV7-2
CASSGMGGGEGYTF
>TRBJ2-2|TRBV29-1
CSVVLQTGITGELFF
>TRBJ2-5|TRBV7-8
CASSDEGELGTQYF